These 5 T cell receptor beta chains originate from one sample sequenced in a study of blood T cell repertoires in COVID-19. The table came from immunoSEQ multiplex PCR; TCRdb's copy has only in-frame clones and leaves some out. In the table there are some 490,000 clones, around nine tenths of which are singletons. The sample consisted of PBMCs or T cells enriched from blood (not recorded which). These TCRs come from a woman aged 55-70 years who had recovered from COVID-19.

This rearrangement joins TRBV11-2 to TRBJ1-4; no clear D gene. Between the trimmed V and J ends, which lost 5 bases and 7 bases, there was a span of 8 bases. The CDR3 runs 12 residues. CDR1 is SGHAT and CDR2 is FQNNGV in the germline V gene. The CDR3 loop is CASSQRGEKLFF. The CDR3 DNA is TGTGCCAGCAGCCAACGGGGTGAAAAACTGTTTTTT.

In its sample, this clone was seen once. The rearrangement joins TRBV7-9 to TRBJ2-7, with a possible D match to TRBD1 (6 bases). Germline CDR1 reads SEHNR; CDR2 reads FQNEAQ (reference sequence). Trimming left V 5 bases short and J 3 bases short, with 20 bases between. The CDR3 is made up of 16 amino acids. The CDR3 loop is CASSPDRSLVYYEQYV. CDR3 nucleotide sequence: TGTGCCAGCAGCCCTGACAGGTCCCTGGTCTACTACGAGCAGTACGTC.

This chain uses TRBV11-2 with TRBJ2-2; TRBD2 is a possible D gene (6 bases). Trimming stripped 5 bases from V and 9 bases from J, with 13 bases between. Germline lookup yields CDR1 SGHAT and CDR2 FQNNGV. The CDR3 sequence is 13 residues long. The CDR3 nucleotides read TGTGCCAGCAGCCGTGGGGGGATCAGGGAGCTGTTTTTT. This sequence encodes CASSRGGIRELFF.

The V and J genes are TRBV3-1 (or the pseudogene TRBV3-2) and TRBJ2-7, with 8 bases matching TRBD2. Germline CDR1 reads LGHDT; CDR2 reads YNNKEL (reference sequence). Trimming at V came to 1 base and at J to 3 bases, leaving 5 bases not matched to a gene. The CDR3 extends over 15 amino acids. CDR3 nucleotide sequence: TGTGCCAGCAGCCAAGCGGTACGGGGGGGCTACGAGCAGTACTTC. Translation gives CASSQAVRGGYEQYF.

The chain joins TRBV24-1 to TRBJ2-5; D perhaps matches TRBD1 (5 bases). The V gene lost 6 bases and the J gene lost 5 bases, with 12 bases spanning the gap. The CDR3 loop spans 13 amino acids. Germline CDR1 and CDR2: KGHDR and SFDVKD. CDR3 sequence reads: CATSRMGLETQYF. The CDR3 DNA is TGTGCCACCAGTAGGATGGGGCTGGAGACCCAGTACTTC.